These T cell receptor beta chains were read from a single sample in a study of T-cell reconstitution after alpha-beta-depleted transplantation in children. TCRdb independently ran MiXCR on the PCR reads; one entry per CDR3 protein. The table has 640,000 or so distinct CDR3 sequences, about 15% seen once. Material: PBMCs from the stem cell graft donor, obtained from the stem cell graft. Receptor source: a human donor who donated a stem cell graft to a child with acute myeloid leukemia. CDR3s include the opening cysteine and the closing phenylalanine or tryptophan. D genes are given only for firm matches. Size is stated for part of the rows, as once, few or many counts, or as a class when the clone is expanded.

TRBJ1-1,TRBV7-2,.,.,CAAGFLGLNTEAFF,TGTGCCGCTGGGTTTCTGGGACTGAACACTGAAGCTTTCTTT
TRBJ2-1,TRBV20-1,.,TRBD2,CSARGTGGGRNEQFF,TGCAGTGCTAGGGGGACGGGGGGGGGTCGCAATGAGCAGTTCTTC
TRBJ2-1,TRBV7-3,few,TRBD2,CASSLTAGEQFF,TGTGCCAGCAGCTTAACAGCGGGAGAGCAGTTCTTC
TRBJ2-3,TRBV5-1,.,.,CASSSGGVRATDTQYF,TGCGCCAGCAGCTCTGGGGGTGTCAGGGCCACAGATACGCAGTATTTT
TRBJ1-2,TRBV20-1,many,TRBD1,CSARPRSGQLIGGYTF,TGCAGTGCTAGACCTAGATCGGGACAGCTTATCGGGGGCTACACCTTC
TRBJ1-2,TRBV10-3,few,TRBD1,CATMGQGAYGYTF,TGTGCCACCATGGGGCAGGGGGCTTATGGCTACACCTTC
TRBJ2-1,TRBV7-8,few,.,CASRQTGGGAHNEQFF,TGTGCCAGCAGGCAGACAGGTGGGGGCGCACACAATGAGCAGTTCTTC
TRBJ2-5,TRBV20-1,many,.,CSARVHIETQYF,TGCAGTGCTAGAGTTCATATCGAGACCCAGTACTTC
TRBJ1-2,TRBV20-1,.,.,CSARRGWGDGYTF,TGCAGTGCTCGCCGAGGGTGGGGCGATGGCTACACCTTC
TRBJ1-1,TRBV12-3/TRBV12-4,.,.,CASSSGVLDTEAFF,TGTGCCAGCAGTTCCGGGGTTCTAGACACTGAAGCTTTCTTT
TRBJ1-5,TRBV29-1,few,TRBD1,CSVEDLDREWNQPQHF,TGCAGCGTTGAAGATCTGGACAGGGAGTGGAATCAGCCCCAGCATTTT
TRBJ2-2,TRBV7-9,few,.,CASNRQSPGELFF,TGTGCCAGCAACCGACAGTCCCCCGGGGAGCTGTTTTTT
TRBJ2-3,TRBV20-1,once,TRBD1,CSARVWDRASTDTQYF,TGCAGTGCTAGAGTTTGGGACAGGGCTAGCACAGATACGCAGTATTTT
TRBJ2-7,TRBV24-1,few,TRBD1,CATSAGTGSYEQYF,TGTGCCACCAGTGCTGGGACAGGGTCCTACGAGCAGTACTTC
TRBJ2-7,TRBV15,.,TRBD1,CATSRDRDRGVSEQYF,TGTGCCACCAGCAGGGACCGGGACAGGGGAGTGAGTGAGCAGTACTTC
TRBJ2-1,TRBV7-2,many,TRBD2,CASSRTRDYTYNEQFF,TGTGCCAGCAGCCGAACCCGGGACTACACCTACAATGAGCAGTTCTTC
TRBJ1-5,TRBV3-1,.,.,CASSQDGEQPQDF,TGTGCCAGCAGCCAAGATGGAGAACAGCCCCAGGATTTT
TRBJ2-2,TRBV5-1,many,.,CASSLGRATGELFF,TGCGCCAGCAGCTTGGGACGGGCCACCGGGGAGCTGTTTTTT
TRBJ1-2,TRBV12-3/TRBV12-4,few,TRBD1,CASSDQGARGYTF,TGTGCCAGCAGTGACCAGGGGGCGCGTGGCTACACCTTC
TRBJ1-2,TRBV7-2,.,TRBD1,CASSLDRGGPYGYTF,TGTGCCAGCAGCTTAGACAGGGGGGGACCCTATGGCTACACCTTC
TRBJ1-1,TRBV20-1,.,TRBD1,CSALPGQKNTEAFF,TGCAGTGCTCTCCCGGGACAGAAAAACACTGAAGCTTTCTTT
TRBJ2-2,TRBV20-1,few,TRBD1,CSARQGATNTGELFF,TGCAGTGCGCGACAGGGGGCAACGAACACCGGGGAGCTGTTTTTT
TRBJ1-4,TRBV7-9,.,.,CASSFRGASEKLFF,TGTGCCAGCAGTTTCCGGGGGGCTAGTGAAAAACTGTTTTTT
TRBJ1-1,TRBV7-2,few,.,CASSVRFDTEAFF,TGTGCCAGCAGCGTCAGATTTGACACTGAAGCTTTCTTT
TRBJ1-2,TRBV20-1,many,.,CSAPPGYTF,TGCAGTGCCCCACCCGGCTACACCTTC
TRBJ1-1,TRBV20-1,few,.,CSASVGAAFF,TGCAGTGCTAGTGTGGGGGCGGCTTTCTTT
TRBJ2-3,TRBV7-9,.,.,CASSLARGRTDTQYF,TGTGCCAGCAGCTTAGCCCGGGGAAGGACAGATACGCAGTATTTT
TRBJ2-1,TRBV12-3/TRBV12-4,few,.,CASSFSPRWNEQFF,TGTGCCAGCAGTTTTTCCCCGAGATGGAATGAGCAGTTCTTC
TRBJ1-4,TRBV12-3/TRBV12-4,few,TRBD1,CASSPTPGQGNEKLFF,TGTGCCAGCAGCCCCACCCCGGGACAGGGGAATGAAAAACTGTTTTTT
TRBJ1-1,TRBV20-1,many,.,CSARGEGYRRDTEAFF,TGCAGTGCTAGAGGCGAAGGGTACCGTAGGGACACTGAAGCTTTCTTT
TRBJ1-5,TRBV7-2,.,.,CASSLAGGQNQPQHF,TGTGCCAGCAGCTTAGCGGGAGGCCAAAATCAGCCCCAGCATTTT
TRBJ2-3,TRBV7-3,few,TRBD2,CASSELAGGPTQNTQYF,TGTGCCAGCAGCGAACTAGCGGGGGGGCCTACTCAGAATACGCAGTATTTT
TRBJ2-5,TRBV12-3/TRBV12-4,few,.,CASRKGGYQETQYF,TGTGCCAGCAGGAAAGGGGGGTACCAAGAGACCCAGTACTTC
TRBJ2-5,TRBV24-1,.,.,CATSLGETLYF,TGTGCCACCAGTCTCGGCGAGACCCTGTACTTC
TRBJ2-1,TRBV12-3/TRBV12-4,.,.,CASSLNRREEQFF,TGTGCCAGCAGTTTAAACCGCCGTGAGGAGCAGTTCTTC
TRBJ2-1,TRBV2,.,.,CASRGMRDKQFF,TGTGCCTCCAGAGGAATGAGGGACAAGCAGTTCTTC
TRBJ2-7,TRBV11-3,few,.,CASSLEMAGNEQYF,TGTGCCAGCAGCTTAGAAATGGCCGGGAACGAGCAGTACTTC
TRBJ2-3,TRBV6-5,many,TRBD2,CASSRLAGGPDTQYF,TGTGCCAGCAGTCGCCTAGCGGGGGGGCCAGATACGCAGTATTTT
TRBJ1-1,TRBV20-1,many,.,CSATTGFIGNTEAFF,TGCAGTGCTACTACAGGATTTATTGGGAACACTGAAGCTTTCTTT
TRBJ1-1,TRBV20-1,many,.,CSASSHGDWNTEAFF,TGCAGTGCTAGCAGTCATGGGGATTGGAACACTGAAGCTTTCTTT
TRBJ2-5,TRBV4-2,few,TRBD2,CASSQTSVKETQYF,TGTGCCAGCAGCCAAACTAGCGTCAAGGAGACCCAGTACTTC
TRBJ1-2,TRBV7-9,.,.,CASSPTGQANYGYTF,TGTGCCAGCAGCCCGACGGGGCAGGCTAACTATGGCTACACCTTC
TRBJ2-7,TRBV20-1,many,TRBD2,CSARAGGAPEQYF,TGCAGTGCTAGGGCGGGGGGCGCTCCCGAGCAGTACTTC